These 13 T cell receptor beta chains originate from one sample sequenced in a study of T-cell reconstitution after alpha-beta-depleted transplantation in children. Unique molecular identifiers were incorporated when the TCRbeta library was constructed. Each CDR3 protein gets one entry after TCRdb re-called the PCR reads with MiXCR. The sample shows approximately 290,000 distinct CDR3 sequences, 9.5% to 13% of them seen only once. The starting material was peripheral blood, obtained 180 days after TCRalphabeta/CD19-depleted stem cell transplant. These receptors all stem from a male patient aged 2-15 years who had a stem cell transplant for chronic granulomatous disease, so the T cells may come from the graft donor.

This clonotype appeared many times. V gene TRBV6-6 combines with J gene TRBJ1-1; tentative D call: TRBD1 (5 bases). Germline values: CDR1 MNHNY, CDR2 SVGAGI (reference sequence). The CDR3 length is 12 residues. Trimming removed 2 bases from V and 5 bases from J, with 6 bases in between. The CDR3 DNA is TGTGCCAGCAGTTACGGGGGGACTGAAGCTTTCTTT. Protein: CASSYGGTEAFF.

This clonotype was observed at least ten times. V gene TRBV20-1 combines with J gene TRBJ2-2, with 7 nucleotides matching TRBD1. CDR1 is DFQATT, CDR2 SNEGSKA, per germline (reference sequence). Losses at the gene ends were 3 bases for V and 0 bases for J; bases not matched to a gene: 13. The CDR3 is 18 amino acids. CDR3 coding DNA: TGCAGTGCTAGGGATCTATGGGACAGCCTCGCGAACACCGGGGAGCTGTTTTTT. It translates to CSARDLWDSLANTGELFF.

This clonotype showed up many times. The chain combines TRBV12-3 or TRBV12-4 with TRBJ1-2, with TRBD1 matching over 8 bases. The CDR3 loop spans 15 amino acids. J gave up 4 bases and V 6 bases, and 10 bases lay outside the gene matches. In DNA form, the CDR3 reads TGTGCCAGCAGGGAAACAGGGGGATGGAGCTATGGCTACACCTTC. Encoded protein: CASRETGGWSYGYTF.

Many counts were recorded for this clonotype. The V and J genes are TRBV7-2 and TRBJ2-5, with 9 positions matching TRBD1. The CDR3 is 15 amino acids. Losses at the gene ends were 5 bases for V and 2 bases for J; bases not matched to a gene: 6. CDR1 and CDR2 from the germline V gene are SGHTA and FQGNSA. This CDR3 reads CASSLLQGAQETQYF. The CDR3 region has the DNA TGTGCCAGCAGCCTATTACAGGGGGCTCAAGAGACCCAGTACTTC.

This clonotype was detected ten times or more. The chain couples TRBV5-1 to TRBJ1-5; D uncertain. This CDR3 region has 15 residues. V lost 1 base to trimming and J lost 7 bases, with 15 bases between them. CDR1 is SGHRS, CDR2 YFSETQ, per germline. The CDR3 DNA sequence: TGCGCCAGCAGCTTGAGCTCCGCTCCCGACCAGCCCCAGCATTTT. This sequence encodes CASSLSSAPDQPQHF.

At least ten counts were recorded for this clonotype. The chain is built from TRBV12-3 or TRBV12-4 and TRBJ2-7; D unclear. The CDR3 sequence is 13 residues long. V lost 1 base and J 6 bases, leaving 10 bases between the germline ends. CDR3 amino acids: CASSLGGRSEQYF. CDR3 DNA sequence: TGTGCCAGCAGTTTAGGGGGTCGGAGCGAGCAGTACTTC.

This clonotype was seen many times. The chain joins TRBV20-1 to TRBJ2-3; 8 nucleotides agree with TRBD2. The CDR3 extends over 14 amino acids. Germline loops: CDR1 DFQATT, CDR2 SNEGSKA (reference sequence). V trimming: 1 base; J trimming: 5 bases; junction bases outside the gene matches: 5. The CDR3 nucleotides are TGCAGTGCTAGAGGCGACGGGAGGGTAGATACGCAGTATTTT. Its protein is CSARGDGRVDTQYF.

V and J are TRBV19 and TRBJ2-4; TRBD1 or TRBD2 may be the D gene (5 bases each). V was cut by 4 bases and J by 7 bases, with 17 bases left in between. The CDR3 covers 15 residues. CDR1 is LNHDA and CDR2 is SQIVND in the germline V gene (reference sequence). Written as DNA, the CDR3 is TGTGCCAGTAGTACATCCTCCGGGAAGGGGAACATTCAGTACTTC. It is translated as CASSTSSGKGNIQYF.

Many counts were recorded for this clonotype. V is TRBV29-1 and J is TRBJ1-1; TRBD1 is a possible D gene (5 bases). V dropped 7 bases and J dropped 6 bases, with 15 bases sitting between them. Per the germline V gene, CDR1 is SQVTM and CDR2 is ANQGSEA. CDR3 length: 12 residues. The CDR3 here is CSASIGGSEAFF. The CDR3 region has the DNA TGCAGCGCAAGTATCGGGGGGTCTGAAGCTTTCTTT.

Concerning this clonotype: A read error is the likely source, as a far larger clone sits one nucleotide away. This chain joins TRBV12-3 or TRBV12-4 and TRBJ1-5; possibly TRBD1 for D (5 bases). The CDR3 extends over 14 amino acids. The CDR3 DNA follows: TGTGCCAGCAGTTTGACGGGGGGAAATCGGCCCCAGCATTTT. This codes for CASSLTGGNRPQHF.

This clonotype was counted at least ten times. The V call is TRBV6-4, the J call TRBJ2-6; 7 nucleotides align to TRBD1. There are 17 residues in the CDR3. Germline V gene lookup returns CDR1 MRHNA and CDR2 SNTAGT. V lost 6 bases to trimming and J lost 0 bases; unmatched junction nucleotides: 8. This CDR3 reads CASRGTVPSSGANVLTF. CDR3 nucleotides: TGTGCCAGCAGGGGGACAGTCCCCAGCTCTGGGGCCAACGTCCTGACTTTC.

J is TRBJ1-5 and V is TRBV12-3 or TRBV12-4; the D is unclear. The V end was cut by 6 bases, the J end by 5 bases, with 8 bases between. The CDR3 covers 12 residues. Here the CDR3 reads CASSPRDQPQHF. The CDR3 coding sequence is TGTGCCAGCAGCCCAAGAGATCAGCCCCAGCATTTT.

As concerns this clonotype: This may be a read error: a much more frequent sequence differs by one nucleotide. Lacking the conserved final phenylalanine or tryptophan, this CDR3 likely reflects a read error. The chain employs TRBV6-5 and TRBJ2-1; the match to TRBD1 covers 11 bases. Germline trimming cut 2 bases from V and 8 bases from J; bases unmatched to any gene: 8. Germline V gene sequence: CDR1 MNHEY, CDR2 SVGAGI. This CDR3 comprises 16 residues. The CDR3 is CASSYGGTGGSYEQFI. Written as DNA, the CDR3 is TGTGCCAGCAGTTACGGGGGGACAGGGGGTTCCTATGAGCAGTTCATC.